These 29 T cell receptor beta chains originate from one sample sequenced in a study of blood T cell repertoires in COVID-19. TCRdb keeps only in-frame clones here, not all; method: immunoSEQ multiplex PCR. The sample carries about 340,000 clones, approximately 83% recorded once. The sequencing sample was made of PBMCs or T cells enriched from blood (not recorded which). These receptors were obtained from a woman in her 40s with acute COVID-19.

The chain couples TRBV15 to TRBJ1-2; possible D gene TRBD1, 5 bases. This CDR3 comprises 14 residues. Germline V gene sequence: CDR1 LNHNV, CDR2 YYDKDF (reference sequence). Trimming took 2 bases from V and 7 from J, leaving 14 bases between them. The CDR3 DNA reads TGTGCCACCAGCAGAACACAGGTAGCAGGTGGCTACACCTTC. It specifies CATSRTQVAGGYTF.

The chain joins TRBV19 to TRBJ2-5; possibly TRBD2 for D (6 bases). The CDR3 loop spans 16 amino acids. Germline V gene data show CDR1 as LNHDA and CDR2 as SQIVND (reference sequence). The V end was cut by 3 bases, the J end by 7 bases, with 21 bases between. DNA for the CDR3: TGTGCCAGTAGTATGGGAGCCAAGGGAGGACAATGGACCCAGTACTTC. As protein: CASSMGAKGGQWTQYF.

The chain joins TRBV7-2 to TRBJ1-5, with 7 bases fitting TRBD1. Germline values: CDR1 SGHTA, CDR2 FQGNSA. The CDR3 has 13 amino acids. V gave up 1 base and J gave up 9 bases; unmatched junction bases: 3. Written as DNA, the CDR3 is TGTGCCAGCAGCTTAGATCGACAGGGGCCCCAGCATTTT. Translation: CASSLDRQGPQHF.

CDR3 sequence: CASSGGLPARDTQYF. The DNA of the CDR3 is TGTGCCAGCTCTGGGGGACTCCCGGCAAGGGATACGCAGTATTTT. This chain connects TRBV28 to TRBJ2-3; possible D gene TRBD2, 6 bases. The germline gives CDR1 MDHEN, CDR2 SYDVKM. Trimming left V 8 bases short and J 6 bases short, with 21 bases between. The CDR3 covers 15 residues.

The chain is built from TRBV5-1 and TRBJ1-2; D is unclear. The V end lost 0 bases, the J end lost 7 bases, and 10 bases lay between the germline ends. The germline CDR1 and CDR2 sequences are SGHRS and YFSETQ. The CDR3 totals 13 residues. The CDR3 region has the DNA TGCGCCAGCAGCTTGGAATCGGTCCCTGGCTACACCTTC. Encoded protein: CASSLESVPGYTF.

The V call is TRBV2, the J call TRBJ1-2; the match to TRBD1 covers 9 bases. In germline, CDR1 is SNHLY, CDR2 FYNNEI. The CDR3 length is 15 residues. J was trimmed by 8 bases and V by 1 base; bases with no gene match: 8. The CDR3 sequence is CASSEDWGTGKGYTF. CDR3 DNA: TGTGCCAGCAGTGAAGATTGGGGGACAGGGAAAGGCTACACCTTC.

The chain employs TRBV5-1 and TRBJ2-3; 8 positions match TRBD2. In germline, CDR1 is SGHRS, CDR2 YFSETQ. This CDR3 is 16 amino acids long. The junction had 13 bases not matched to a gene; V was cut back by 4 bases and J by 6 bases. The CDR3 region is CASSRGLVASQDTQYF. The CDR3 nucleotides read TGCGCCAGCAGCAGGGGACTAGTCGCATCACAGGATACGCAGTATTTT.

Only one count was recorded for this clone. The gene calls are TRBV5-1 and TRBJ2-5; D is uncertain. Deletions cut 4 bases from V and 2 bases from J, with 3 bases between. Germline V gene lookup returns CDR1 SGHRS and CDR2 YFSETQ. The CDR3 consists of 11 residues. In DNA, the CDR3 is TGCGCCAGCAGCATACAAGAGACCCAGTACTTC. The encoded protein is CASSIQETQYF.

The chain links TRBV7-2 to TRBJ1-1; 7 nucleotides align to TRBD1. CDR1 is SGHTA, CDR2 FQGNSA, per germline. V was pared by 5 bases and J by 8 bases, with 8 bases of the junction left unmatched. The CDR3 loop spans 13 amino acids. CDR3 loop: CASSLRQGEEAFF. CDR3 DNA sequence: TGTGCCAGCAGCCTCCGACAGGGAGAGGAAGCTTTCTTT.

The chain joins TRBV29-1 to TRBJ2-1; tentative D call: TRBD2 (6 bases). V lost 1 base, J lost 0 bases, and 25 bases lay in between. This CDR3 contains 20 residues. Germline CDR1 SQVTM, CDR2 ANQGSEA. The CDR3 nucleotides read TGCAGCGTTGAAGGGGGGATGGCGAGCGGGCGGTTGAGCTCCTACAATGAGCAGTTCTTC. Amino acid sequence: CSVEGGMASGRLSSYNEQFF.

The chain has TRBV5-1 and TRBJ2-1; weak D call: TRBD2 (6 bases). There are 15 residues in the CDR3. Germline loops: CDR1 SGHRS, CDR2 YFSETQ. Trimming took 0 bases from V and 0 from J, leaving 7 bases between them. The CDR3 reads CASSLDGGSYNEQFF. The CDR3 bases are TGCGCCAGCAGCTTGGACGGGGGCTCCTACAATGAGCAGTTCTTC.

In DNA, the CDR3 is TGTGCCAGCACTCATACGGTCCAGGCACCCTACACCTTC. It codes for CASTHTVQAPYTF. The chain recombines TRBV6-5 with TRBJ1-2; D is unclear. Trimming took off 7 bases at V and 10 bases at J, with 19 bases between the two ends. CDR1 MNHEY and CDR2 SVGAGI come from the germline V gene. The CDR3 contains 13 residues.

The chain combines TRBV29-1 with TRBJ1-5; 9 nucleotides match TRBD1. There are 13 residues in the CDR3. Germline assignment: CDR1 SQVTM and CDR2 ANQGSEA. Trimming at V came to 6 bases and at J to 6 bases, leaving 6 bases not matched to a gene. DNA of the CDR3: TGCAGCGTCCGGACAGGGGTTGGTCAGCCCCAGCATTTT. Amino acids: CSVRTGVGQPQHF.

In this sample, this clone turned up once. The CDR3 sequence is CATRHRTTGNTIYF. The CDR3 bases are TGTGCCACTAGACACAGGACAACTGGAAACACCATATATTTT. J is TRBJ1-3 and V is TRBV15; D is possibly TRBD1 (5 bases). This CDR3 comprises 14 residues. Looked up from germline, CDR1 is LNHNV and CDR2 is YYDKDF (reference sequence). V was cut by 9 bases and J by 2 bases, with 14 bases left in between.

CDR3 sequence reads: CASSSHVGRANEKLFF. CDR3 nucleotides: TGTGCCAGCAGCTCTCACGTCGGCAGGGCTAATGAAAAACTGTTTTTT. This sequence joins TRBV7-3 and TRBJ1-4; a weak D match, TRBD1 (5 bases). Germline loops: CDR1 SGHTA, CDR2 FQGTGA. The CDR3 has 16 residues. With 4 bases removed from V and 3 bases from J, the gap between germline ends came to 15 bases.

The chain recombines TRBV5-6 with TRBJ1-4, with 7 bases matching TRBD1. This CDR3 comprises 14 residues. Germline V lookup: CDR1 SGHDT, CDR2 YYEEEE. J was trimmed by 8 bases and V by 2 bases; bases with no gene match: 6. As DNA, the CDR3 is TGTGCCAGCAGCTTCGGGACAGTAGAAGAAAAACTGTTTTTT. It yields the protein CASSFGTVEEKLFF.

The chain is built from TRBV9 and TRBJ1-2; TRBD1 might be the D (5 bases). This CDR3 comprises 15 residues. Germline V gives CDR1 SGDLS, CDR2 YYNGEE. With 3 bases removed from V and 8 bases from J, the gap between germline ends came to 20 bases. The CDR3: CASSAFDRVVQGYTF. CDR3 in DNA: TGTGCCAGCAGCGCTTTTGACAGAGTCGTACAGGGCTACACCTTC.

This clone has only one observation. The CDR3 DNA sequence: TGTGCCAGCAGTTTAACGGGGACAGGCCCCTACGAGCAGTACTTC. As protein: CASSLTGTGPYEQYF. The chain employs TRBV27 and TRBJ2-7; TRBD1 aligns across 8 bases. Germline V gene sequence: CDR1 MNHEY, CDR2 SMNVEV (reference sequence). V lost 2 bases, J lost 2 bases, and 5 bases stayed unmatched. The CDR3 is 15 residues long.

The genes are TRBV4-2 and TRBJ1-4; 7 positions match TRBD1. The length of the CDR3 is 17 residues. V shed 4 bases and J 0 bases; nucleotides not matched to a gene: 8. From germline, CDR1 is LGHNA and CDR2 YNFKEQ. The CDR3 loop reads CASSRGQRASTNEKLFF. The DNA for the CDR3 is TGTGCCAGCAGCCGGGGACAGCGAGCATCAACTAATGAAAAACTGTTTTTT.

V usage is TRBV5-6 and J usage is TRBJ1-2, with TRBD1 matching over 7 bases. CDR3 length: 13 residues. V was pared by 6 bases and J by 6 bases, with 8 bases of the junction left unmatched. Per the germline V gene, CDR1 is SGHDT and CDR2 is YYEEEE. The DNA of the CDR3 is TGTGCCAGCACCCGACAGGGAACGGATGGCTACACCTTC. Translation: CASTRQGTDGYTF.

Only a few counts were recorded for this clone. The V call is TRBV7-2, the J call TRBJ1-6, with 8 bases fitting TRBD1. The CDR3 sequence is 15 residues long. Unmatched junction bases numbered 5, after V lost 5 bases and J lost 5 bases. Looked up from germline, CDR1 is SGHTA and CDR2 is FQGNSA. CDR3: CASSIQGAHNSPLHF. The DNA of the CDR3 is TGTGCCAGCAGCATCCAGGGGGCCCATAATTCACCCCTCCACTTT. Combining the CDR3 with reference TRBV7-2 and TRBJ1-6 gives the whole variable domain GAGVSQSPSNKVTEKGKDVELRCDPISGHTALYWYRQSLGQGLEFLIYFQGNSAPDKSGLPSDRFSAERTGGSVSTLTIQRTQQEDSAVYLCASSIQGAHNSPLHFGNGTRLTVT.

The chain carries TRBV18 and TRBJ2-5; tentative D call: TRBD2 (5 bases). Trimming took off 3 bases at V and 5 bases at J, with 16 bases between the two ends. Germline V CDR1 and CDR2: KGHSH, LQKENI. The CDR3 has 15 amino acids. The DNA for the CDR3 is TGTGCCAGCTCACCCTCCCTACTAGGTCAGGAGACCCAGTACTTC. It codes for CASSPSLLGQETQYF.

CDR3 sequence (DNA): TGTGCCAGCAGTTTAGGCGGGACCTCTGGGGGAGATACGCAGTATTTT. Protein product: CASSLGGTSGGDTQYF. The genes are TRBV27 and TRBJ2-3, with D possibly being TRBD2 (6 bases). The ends were cut back, 2 bases at V and 5 bases at J, with 17 bases in the middle. Germline-derived CDR1 and CDR2 are MNHEY and SMNVEV (reference sequence). There are 16 residues in the CDR3.

This chain connects TRBV3-1 (or the pseudogene TRBV3-2) to TRBJ1-5; D remains unclear. Trimming took 0 bases from V and 1 from J, leaving 28 bases between them. CDR3 length equals 22 residues. The germline gives CDR1 LGHDT, CDR2 YNNKEL (reference sequence). CDR3 sequence (DNA): TGTGCCAGCAGCCAAGAGCCTCAGAATAGAGGCAGGAGGAAGGAGAGCAATCAGCCCCAGCATTTT. Translated, it gives CASSQEPQNRGRRKESNQPQHF.

The rearrangement joins TRBV3-1 (or the pseudogene TRBV3-2) to TRBJ2-1; a weak D match, TRBD2 (5 bases). This CDR3 spans 18 amino acids. Germline loops: CDR1 LGHDT, CDR2 YNNKEL (reference sequence). V was clipped by 3 bases and J by 0 bases, with 18 bases between them. CDR3 DNA sequence: TGTGCCAGCAGCCACCCATTCATGGTGGGGAGCTCCTACAATGAGCAGTTCTTC. Translating gives CASSHPFMVGSSYNEQFF.

V is TRBV6-4 and J is TRBJ2-7; no reliable D call. The V gene's germline CDR1 is MRHNA and CDR2 SNTAGT. Trimming left V 10 bases short and J 4 bases short, with 8 bases between. The CDR3 consists of 10 residues. The CDR3 DNA follows: TGTGCCACCATACAATACGAGCAGTACTTC. Protein sequence: CATIQYEQYF.

The V and J genes are TRBV7-9 and TRBJ2-3; TRBD1 might be the D (6 bases). V lost 5 bases to trimming and J lost 2 bases, with 17 bases between them. The CDR3 is 16 amino acids. Germline V gives CDR1 SEHNR, CDR2 FQNEAQ (reference sequence). The CDR3 reads CASSPAGQQYTDTQYF. The DNA of the CDR3 is TGTGCCAGCAGCCCCGCCGGACAGCAGTACACAGATACGCAGTATTTT.

The chain employs TRBV11-2 and TRBJ1-3, with D uncertain. The length of the CDR3 is 14 residues. Germline V gene sequence: CDR1 SGHAT, CDR2 FQNNGV. Trimming took off 3 bases at V and 0 bases at J, with 6 bases between the two ends. The CDR3 DNA follows: TGTGCCAGCAGCTTCGGGGACTCTGGAAACACCATATATTTT. It specifies CASSFGDSGNTIYF.

This clone was counted a single time. The CDR3 nucleotides read TGTGCCACGACTAGCGGGGGGGCAAAAGATACGCAGTATTTT. This encodes CATTSGGAKDTQYF. The rearrangement uses TRBV7-2 and TRBJ2-3; 14 bases match TRBD2. The germline V gene has CDR1 SGHTA and CDR2 FQGNSA. CDR3 length: 14 amino acids. Trimming removed 10 bases from V and 5 bases from J; junction bases left unmatched: 5.